Below, 4 T cell receptor beta chains from the same sample are listed, as sequenced in a study of cytomegalovirus exposure and HLA in healthy donors. This PCR relied on a set of 60 Vbeta primers and 13 Jbeta primers. The table came from immunoSEQ multiplex PCR; TCRdb's copy has only in-frame clones and leaves some out. Seen here are about 110,000 clones, approximately 67% observed once, and the top ten hold about 8.3%. Sequenced sample: PBMCs. The receptors derive from a man aged 18 to 30 in good health and CMV-seropositive.

This clone was recorded once. The J gene is TRBJ1-5, the V gene TRBV27, with TRBD1 identical over 8 bases. This CDR3 comprises 15 residues. Unmatched junction bases numbered 9, after V lost 4 bases and J lost 7 bases. Germline CDR1 reads MNHEY; CDR2 reads SMNVEV (reference sequence). In DNA form, the CDR3 reads TGTGCCAGCAGTTCGGTCGAACAGGGGGGACAGCCCCAGCATTTT. This gives the protein CASSSVEQGGQPQHF.

The CDR3 DNA follows: TGTGCCAGCAGCCCGAGACTATGCCGGGACAGCAAAAATTCACCCCTCCACTTT. Translation: CASSPRLCRDSKNSPLHF. This chain uses TRBV11-3 with TRBJ1-6, with 7 bases that match TRBD1. Unmatched junction bases numbered 17, after V lost 5 bases and J lost 7 bases. The CDR3 length is 18 residues. Germline V gene sequence: CDR1 SGHNT, CDR2 YENEEA.

V and J are TRBV6-5 and TRBJ2-7; 8 positions match TRBD1. Trimming took 0 bases from V and 1 from J; bases not matched to a gene: 2. The CDR3 is made up of 15 amino acids. CDR1 and CDR2 (germline): MNHEY, SVGAGI. The CDR3 nucleotides are TGTGCCAGCAGTTACTCCCAGGGGGCTTCCTACGAGCAGTACTTC. This gives the protein CASSYSQGASYEQYF.

A remark on this clone: Other nucleotide sequences from this sample produce the same CDR3. J is TRBJ1-4 and V is TRBV6-5, with 9 bases identical to TRBD1. V was pared by 0 bases and J by 5 bases, with 1 base of the junction left unmatched. The CDR3 totals 15 residues. Per the germline V gene, CDR1 is MNHEY and CDR2 is SVGAGI. The CDR3: CASSYSGTGNEKLFF. CDR3 DNA: TGTGCCAGCAGTTACTCAGGGACAGGGAATGAAAAACTGTTTTTT.